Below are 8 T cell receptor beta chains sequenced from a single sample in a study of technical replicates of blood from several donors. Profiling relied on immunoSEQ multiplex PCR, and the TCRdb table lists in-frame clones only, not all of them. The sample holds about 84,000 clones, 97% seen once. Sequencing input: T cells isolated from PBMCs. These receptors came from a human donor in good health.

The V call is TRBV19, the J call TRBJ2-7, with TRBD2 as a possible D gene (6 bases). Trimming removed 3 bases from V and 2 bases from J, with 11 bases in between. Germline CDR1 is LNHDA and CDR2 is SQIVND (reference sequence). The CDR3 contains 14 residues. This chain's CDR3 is CASSIGGLAYEQYF. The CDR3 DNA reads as TGTGCCAGTAGTATCGGGGGTCTCGCCTACGAGCAGTACTTC.

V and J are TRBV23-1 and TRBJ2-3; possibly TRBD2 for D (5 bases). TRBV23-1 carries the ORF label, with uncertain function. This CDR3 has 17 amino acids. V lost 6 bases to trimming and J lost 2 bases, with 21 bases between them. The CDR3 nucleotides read TGCGCCAGCAGGTCCCTAAGGAGCGGTCCTGACACAGATACGCAGTATTTT. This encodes CASRSLRSGPDTDTQYF.

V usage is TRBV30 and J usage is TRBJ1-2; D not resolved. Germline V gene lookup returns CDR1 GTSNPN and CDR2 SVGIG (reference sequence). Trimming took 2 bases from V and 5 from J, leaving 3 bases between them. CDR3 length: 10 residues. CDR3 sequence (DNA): TGTGCCTGGAGTTCTTATGGCTACACCTTC. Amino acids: CAWSSYGYTF.

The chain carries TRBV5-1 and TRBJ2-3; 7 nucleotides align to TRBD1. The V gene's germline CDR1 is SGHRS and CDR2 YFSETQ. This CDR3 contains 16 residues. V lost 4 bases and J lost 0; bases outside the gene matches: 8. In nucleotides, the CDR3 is TGCGCCAGCAGCCTGGGACAGATCCAAAGCACAGATACGCAGTATTTT. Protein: CASSLGQIQSTDTQYF.

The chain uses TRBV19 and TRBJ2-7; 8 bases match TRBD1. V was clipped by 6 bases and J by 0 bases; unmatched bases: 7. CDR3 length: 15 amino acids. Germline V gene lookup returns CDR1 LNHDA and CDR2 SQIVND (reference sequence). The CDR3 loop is CASSTLTGVSYEQYF. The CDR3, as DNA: TGTGCCAGTAGCACTCTGACAGGGGTCTCCTACGAGCAGTACTTC.

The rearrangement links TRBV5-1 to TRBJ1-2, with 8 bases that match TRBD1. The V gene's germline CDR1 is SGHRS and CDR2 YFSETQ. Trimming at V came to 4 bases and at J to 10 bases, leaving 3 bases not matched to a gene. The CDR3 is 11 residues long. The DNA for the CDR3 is TGCGCCAGCAGCAGGCAGGGGGCCTACACCTTC. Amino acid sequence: CASSRQGAYTF. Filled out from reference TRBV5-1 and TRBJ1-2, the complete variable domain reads KAGVTQTPRYLIKTRGQQVTLSCSPISGHRSVSWYQQTPGQGLQFLFEYFSETQRNKGNFPGRFSGRQFSNSRSEMNVSTLELGDSALYLCASSRQGAYTFGSGTRLTVV.

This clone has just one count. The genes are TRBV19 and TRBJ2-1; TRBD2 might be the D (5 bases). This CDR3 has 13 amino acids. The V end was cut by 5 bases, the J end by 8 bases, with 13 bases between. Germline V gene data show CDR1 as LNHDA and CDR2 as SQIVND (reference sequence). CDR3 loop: CASSPRGEDEQFF. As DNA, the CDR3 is TGTGCCAGTAGTCCCCGGGGTGAGGATGAGCAGTTCTTC.

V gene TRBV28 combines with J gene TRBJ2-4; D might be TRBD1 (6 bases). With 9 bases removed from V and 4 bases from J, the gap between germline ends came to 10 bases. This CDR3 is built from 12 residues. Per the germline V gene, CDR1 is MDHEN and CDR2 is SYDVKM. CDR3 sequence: CASRQEKNIQYF. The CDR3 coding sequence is TGTGCCAGTAGACAGGAGAAAAACATTCAGTACTTC.